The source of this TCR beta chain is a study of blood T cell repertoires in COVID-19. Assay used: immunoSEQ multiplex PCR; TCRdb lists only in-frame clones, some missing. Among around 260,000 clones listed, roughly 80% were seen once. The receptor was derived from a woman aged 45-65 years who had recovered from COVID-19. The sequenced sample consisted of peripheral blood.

The DNA of the CDR3 is TGTGCCAGCAGCTGGGGGACAGATTCTGGAAACACCATATATTTT. This encodes CASSWGTDSGNTIYF. The rearrangement joins TRBV5-4 to TRBJ1-3; 7 bases align to TRBD1. V lost 3 bases, J lost 1 base, and 4 bases stayed unmatched. Germline assignment: CDR1 SGHNT and CDR2 YYREEE (reference sequence). This CDR3 is 15 amino acids long. Filled out from reference TRBV5-4 and TRBJ1-3, the complete variable domain reads ETGVTQSPTHLIKTRGQQVTLRCSSQSGHNTVSWYQQALGQGPQFIFQYYREEENGRGNFPPRFSGLQFPNYSSELNVNALELDDSALYLCASSWGTDSGNTIYFGEGSWLTVV.